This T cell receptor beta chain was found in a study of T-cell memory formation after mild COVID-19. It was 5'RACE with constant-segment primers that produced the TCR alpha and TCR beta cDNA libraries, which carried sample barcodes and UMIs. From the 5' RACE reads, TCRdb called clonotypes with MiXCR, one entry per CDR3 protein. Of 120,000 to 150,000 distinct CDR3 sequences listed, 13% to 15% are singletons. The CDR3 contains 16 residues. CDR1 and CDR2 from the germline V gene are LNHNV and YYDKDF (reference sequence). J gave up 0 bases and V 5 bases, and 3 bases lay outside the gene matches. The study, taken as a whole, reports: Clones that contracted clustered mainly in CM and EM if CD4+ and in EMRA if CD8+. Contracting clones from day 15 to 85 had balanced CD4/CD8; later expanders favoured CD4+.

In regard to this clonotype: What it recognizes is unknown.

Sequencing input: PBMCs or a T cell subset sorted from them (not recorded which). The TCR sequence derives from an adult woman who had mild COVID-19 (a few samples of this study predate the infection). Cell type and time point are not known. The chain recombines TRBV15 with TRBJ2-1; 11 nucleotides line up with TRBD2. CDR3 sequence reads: CATSSSGRSSYNEQFF. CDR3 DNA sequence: TGTGCCACCAGCTCTAGCGGGAGGAGCTCCTACAATGAGCAGTTCTTC.